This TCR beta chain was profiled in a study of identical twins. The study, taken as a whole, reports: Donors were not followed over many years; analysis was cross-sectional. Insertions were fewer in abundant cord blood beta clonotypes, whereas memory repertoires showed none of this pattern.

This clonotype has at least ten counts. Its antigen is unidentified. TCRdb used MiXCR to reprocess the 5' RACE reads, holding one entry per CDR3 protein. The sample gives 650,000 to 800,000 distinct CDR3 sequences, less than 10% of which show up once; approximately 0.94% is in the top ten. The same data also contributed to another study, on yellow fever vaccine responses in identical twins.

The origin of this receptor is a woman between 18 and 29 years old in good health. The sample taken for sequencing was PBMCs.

The CDR3, as DNA: TGTGCCAGCAGCTTGGACGGGGGTTTGCAGCCCCAGCATTTT. Translation: CASSLDGGLQPQHF. The V and J genes are TRBV5-5 and TRBJ1-5, with D possibly matching TRBD1 (5 bases). The CDR3 covers 14 residues. Deletions cut 0 bases from V and 7 bases from J, with 11 bases between. The germline V gene has CDR1 SGHKS and CDR2 YYEKEE (reference sequence).